These T cell receptor beta chains were read from a single sample in a study of blood T cell repertoires in COVID-19. Sequencing was performed with immunoSEQ multiplex PCR; in TCRdb, only in-frame clones are kept and a portion is missing. The data hold 100,000 to 150,000 clones, with about 86% observed a single time. Input material: PBMCs or T cells enriched from blood (not recorded which). The receptors were gathered from a woman aged 50 to 60 who had recovered from COVID-19. Each CDR3 is given with its conserved first and last residue. The order of the fields is V gene, J gene, CDR3 protein.

V: TRBV25-1; J: TRBJ1-3; CDR3: CASSFRDRGRGNTIYF
V: TRBV5-1; J: TRBJ2-5; CDR3: CASSRARTSGGEETQYF
V: TRBV11-2; J: TRBJ1-1; CDR3: CASSVRTGGANKYTEAFF
V: TRBV19; J: TRBJ2-3; CDR3: CASSALVSFVADTQYF
V: TRBV4-1; J: TRBJ2-3; CDR3: CASSQDSGGTDTQYF
V: TRBV9; J: TRBJ1-2; CDR3: CASARPMNPGYTF
V: TRBV27; J: TRBJ2-3; CDR3: CASSPPLRGRADTQYF
V: TRBV12-3/TRBV12-4; J: TRBJ1-2; CDR3: CASSSGGYGYTF
V: TRBV27; J: TRBJ2-6; CDR3: CASSSTGPGANVLTF
V: TRBV5-6; J: TRBJ1-6; CDR3: CASSLATSNNSPLHF
V: TRBV6-5; J: TRBJ2-3; CDR3: CASKSGGFTDTQYF
V: TRBV7-8; J: TRBJ2-7; CDR3: CASSLARQQSSYEQYF
V: TRBV5-5; J: TRBJ1-5; CDR3: CASSLGDNHQPQHF
V: TRBV29-1; J: TRBJ1-1; CDR3: CSERTETEAFF
V: TRBV10-3; J: TRBJ2-5; CDR3: CAISDSSGGFQETQYF
V: TRBV6-6; J: TRBJ2-7; CDR3: CASRYETGTGFYEQYF
V: TRBV3-1/TRBV3-2; J: TRBJ2-2; CDR3: CASSQGPPELFF
V: TRBV6-2/TRBV6-3; J: TRBJ1-5; CDR3: CASSIATLRQPQHF
V: TRBV30; J: TRBJ2-5; CDR3: CAWSRETQYF
V: TRBV18; J: TRBJ2-7; CDR3: CASSRPTGAYEQYF
V: TRBV7-8; J: TRBJ1-6; CDR3: CASSLVNGDRTSQHHF
V: TRBV6-5; J: TRBJ1-5; CDR3: CASRNRQGNQPQHF
V: TRBV19; J: TRBJ2-1; CDR3: CASTPVGSGSVNEQFF
V: TRBV3-1/TRBV3-2; J: TRBJ1-2; CDR3: CASSQVVGGTNGYTF
V: TRBV27; J: TRBJ1-5; CDR3: CASRVNSNLQPQHF
V: TRBV6-5; J: TRBJ1-5; CDR3: CASNTDRVNQPQHF
V: TRBV12-2; J: TRBJ2-7; CDR3: CASLQSRCSYEQYF